This record covers a single T cell receptor beta chain. This sample stems from a study of blood T cell repertoires in COVID-19. Categorization into cohorts depended on clinical history that participants reported. Germline V gene sequence: CDR1 GTSNPN, CDR2 SVGIG (reference sequence). After removal of 5 bases from V and 8 bases from J, the junction contained 8 bases not matched to a gene. The CDR3 contains 12 residues. Only in-frame clones appear in the TCRdb table, and some are missing; sequencing was by immunoSEQ multiplex PCR. Altogether approximately 100,000 clones are present, approximately 83% being singletons, with the ten largest covering roughly 2.5%.

The clonotype originates from a woman aged 45-60 years who had recovered from COVID-19. The sequenced sample was PBMCs or T cells enriched from blood (not recorded which). V and J are TRBV30 and TRBJ1-2, with 7 bases lining up with TRBD1. CDR3 nucleotide sequence: TGTGCCTGGGATTTCAGGGGGGAAGGCTACACCTTC. It yields the protein CAWDFRGEGYTF.